This T cell receptor beta chain comes out of a study of technical replicates of blood from several donors. Germline values: CDR1 MNHNY, CDR2 SVGAGI (reference sequence). V was pared by 6 bases and J by 6 bases, with 9 bases of the junction left unmatched. CDR3 size: 14 residues. The repertoire was sequenced with immunoSEQ multiplex PCR; TCRdb's copy has only in-frame clones and lacks some. Of tens of thousands of clones listed, just over 90% are singletons. Input material: T cells isolated from PBMCs. This sequence was found in a human donor in good health. The chain carries TRBV6-6 and TRBJ1-2, with 8 bases fitting TRBD1. The CDR3 DNA is TGTGCCAGCAGGGCCCGGGACAGGAACAATGGCTACACCTTC. Translated, it gives CASRARDRNNGYTF.